The 30 T cell receptor beta chains given below trace back to one sample, sequenced in a study of a mutant IDH1 vaccine in newly diagnosed glioma. The time point was: week 5, during vaccination. With topical imiquimod, each dose of the vaccine consisted of 300 ug of mutant IDH1 20-mer peptide. No antigen is known for these receptors. The method was immunoSEQ multiplex PCR; TCRdb's version includes in-frame clones alone and lacks a portion of them. The data show fewer than 70,000 clones, approximately 90% seen once. Here the sequenced sample was PBMCs, taken from a glioma patient whose treatment included an IDH1 peptide vaccine. The receptors were gathered from a woman in her thirties or forties with glioma.

The chain has TRBV28 and TRBJ1-2; possibly TRBD1 for D (6 bases). Trimming shortened V by 4 bases and J by 0 bases, and 12 bases separated the two germline ends. Germline values: CDR1 MDHEN, CDR2 SYDVKM. There are 15 residues in the CDR3. CDR3 nucleotides: TGTGCCAGCAGTTCACCAAGGACAGCTAACTATGGCTACACCTTC. This gives the protein CASSSPRTANYGYTF.

The V and J genes are TRBV2 and TRBJ1-1; TRBD1 matches 10 bases. Germline V gives CDR1 SNHLY, CDR2 FYNNEI. With V trimmed by 6 bases and J by 4 bases, 5 bases remained unmatched. The CDR3 length is 14 residues. CDR3 DNA sequence: TGTGCCAGCAGGGGGGACAGGGGTGGCACTGAAGCTTTCTTT. Translated: CASRGDRGGTEAFF.

This clone was found once. The chain employs TRBV7-9 and TRBJ1-1, with TRBD1 identical over 7 bases. V was clipped by 4 bases and J by 6 bases; unmatched bases: 14. CDR1 is SEHNR, CDR2 FQNEAQ, per germline (reference sequence). The CDR3 has 16 amino acids. The CDR3 reads CASSSYRTGEASEAFF. The CDR3 DNA follows: TGTGCCAGCAGCTCGTATCGGACAGGCGAGGCCTCTGAAGCTTTCTTT.

This rearrangement joins TRBV27 to TRBJ1-4, with 8 nucleotides matching TRBD1. CDR3 length equals 15 residues. J lost 4 bases, V lost 5 bases, and 6 bases had no gene match. Germline-derived CDR1 and CDR2 are MNHEY and SMNVEV (reference sequence). The CDR3 spells CASSPRTGNNEKLFF. In DNA, the CDR3 is TGTGCCAGCAGTCCCCGGACAGGGAATAATGAAAAACTGTTTTTT.

The chain employs TRBV5-1 and TRBJ2-1, with TRBD2 matching over 8 bases. Germline trimming cut 4 bases from V and 7 bases from J; bases unmatched to any gene: 10. The CDR3 totals 15 residues. Germline V CDR1 and CDR2: SGHRS, YFSETQ. The CDR3 spells CASSPQAGVQNEQFF. The CDR3 DNA sequence: TGCGCCAGCAGCCCACAAGCGGGAGTACAGAATGAGCAGTTCTTC.

The rearrangement uses TRBV4-3 and TRBJ1-1; 7 positions agree with TRBD1. The CDR3 consists of 13 residues. Germline loops: CDR1 LGHNA, CDR2 YSLEER. J was trimmed by 8 bases and V by 0 bases; bases with no gene match: 3. This CDR3 is CASSQDLGGEAFF. The CDR3 DNA reads TGCGCCAGCAGCCAAGATTTAGGGGGCGAAGCTTTCTTT.

The V and J genes are TRBV4-3 and TRBJ1-1; D is uncertain. This CDR3 has 14 amino acids. Germline CDR1 reads LGHNA; CDR2 reads YSLEER. Trimming cost V 1 base and J 5 bases, with 11 bases left between them. CDR3 sequence: CASSQGRSDTEAFF. The CDR3 nucleotides read TGCGCCAGCAGCCAAGGAAGGAGTGATACTGAAGCTTTCTTT.

The chain joins TRBV19 to TRBJ1-1, with D maybe TRBD1 (5 bases). CDR1 and CDR2 from the germline V gene are LNHDA and SQIVND (reference sequence). Trimming shortened V by 3 bases and J by 0 bases, and 17 bases separated the two germline ends. This CDR3 has 17 amino acids. The CDR3 bases are TGTGCCAGTAGTATGGACAAAAGGGGAGATTTGAACACTGAAGCTTTCTTT. It specifies CASSMDKRGDLNTEAFF.

This chain links TRBV7-2 with TRBJ2-2; a possible D gene is TRBD2 (5 bases). CDR1 and CDR2 (germline): SGHTA, FQGNSA. V lost 1 base and J lost 3, with 12 bases in between. The CDR3 extends over 16 amino acids. CDR3 sequence: CASSLVTRFDTGELFF. CDR3 DNA sequence: TGTGCCAGCAGCTTAGTAACTAGGTTCGACACCGGGGAGCTGTTTTTT.

The V gene is TRBV6-1, the J gene TRBJ2-1, with 14 positions matching TRBD2. The germline CDR1 and CDR2 sequences are MNHNS and SASEGT. This CDR3 comprises 15 residues. The ends lost 6 bases at V and 14 bases at J; junction bases unmatched: 12. This CDR3 is CASRGAGTSGRGKFF. CDR3 sequence (DNA): TGTGCCAGCAGGGGGGCCGGGACTAGCGGGAGAGGGAAGTTCTTC.

The genes are TRBV2 and TRBJ1-2; no clear D. Germline loops: CDR1 SNHLY, CDR2 FYNNEI. CDR3 size: 13 residues. V lost 8 bases to trimming and J lost 2 bases, with 12 bases between them. The CDR3 is CASLPTPNYGYTF. The CDR3 DNA is TGTGCCAGCCTCCCCACACCGAACTATGGCTACACCTTC.

In this sample, this clone turned up a few times. CDR3: CASSLGANYGYTF. The CDR3, as DNA: TGTGCCAGCAGCTTAGGGGCGAACTATGGCTACACCTTC. V is TRBV7-9 and J is TRBJ1-2; unclear D gene. Trimming took 1 base from V and 2 from J, leaving 5 bases between them. Germline assignment: CDR1 SEHNR and CDR2 FQNEAQ (reference sequence). The CDR3 runs to 13 residues.

The chain recombines TRBV27 with TRBJ1-3; D is unresolved. Per germline, CDR1 MNHEY and CDR2 SMNVEV (reference sequence). The CDR3 runs 15 residues. The V end lost 2 bases, the J end lost 0 bases, and 8 bases lay between the germline ends. This CDR3 reads CASSLKPTSGNTIYF. CDR3 sequence (DNA): TGTGCCAGCAGTTTAAAACCAACCTCTGGAAACACCATATATTTT.

The rearrangement uses TRBV5-1 and TRBJ2-3; TRBD2 matches 8 bases. CDR1 SGHRS and CDR2 YFSETQ come from the germline V gene. CDR3 length equals 16 residues. With 1 base clipped from V and 0 bases from J, the junction kept 4 bases outside the gene matches. As DNA, the CDR3 is TGCGCCAGCAGCTTGACTAGCGGTGCTAGCACAGATACGCAGTATTTT. Residues: CASSLTSGASTDTQYF.

V is TRBV7-2 and J is TRBJ1-2; TRBD1 aligns across 8 bases. The CDR3 runs to 15 residues. Germline V gives CDR1 SGHTA, CDR2 FQGNSA. J lost 4 bases, V lost 4 bases, and 8 bases had no gene match. CDR3: CASSSPGQGGYGYTF. CDR3 in DNA: TGTGCCAGCAGCTCACCCGGACAGGGCGGCTATGGCTACACCTTC.

This chain uses TRBV10-3 with TRBJ1-1; the match to TRBD1 covers 8 bases. After removal of 6 bases from V and 4 bases from J, the junction contained 10 bases not matched to a gene. The CDR3 extends over 15 amino acids. Germline values: CDR1 ENHRY, CDR2 SYGVKD. Here the CDR3 DNA reads TGTGCCATCAGGGGACAGGAGAGCCCGAGCACTGAAGCTTTCTTT. Protein product: CAIRGQESPSTEAFF.

The rearrangement uses TRBV4-1 and TRBJ1-1; tentative D call: TRBD1 (5 bases). Germline V gene data show CDR1 as MGHRA and CDR2 as YSYEKL. This CDR3 has 16 amino acids. V was trimmed by 2 bases and J by 0 bases, leaving 13 bases between them. CDR3 amino acids: CASSQPTTAMNTEAFF. Here the CDR3 DNA reads TGCGCCAGCAGCCAACCTACGACAGCCATGAACACTGAAGCTTTCTTT.

The rearrangement joins TRBV9 to TRBJ2-5; the D gene is possibly TRBD2 (7 bases). The CDR3 runs 16 residues. Trimming left V 0 bases short and J 5 bases short, with 17 bases between. Germline V lookup: CDR1 SGDLS, CDR2 YYNGEE. CDR3 in DNA: TGTGCCAGCAGCGTAGTTGCGGGGGCCTCTCGCGAGACCCAGTACTTC. Translated: CASSVVAGASRETQYF.

The rearrangement uses TRBV6-1 and TRBJ1-4; D may be TRBD1 (6 bases). Germline V CDR1 and CDR2: MNHNS, SASEGT. The CDR3 length is 14 residues. Trimming removed 8 bases at V and 9 bases at J, with 19 bases between. CDR3 nucleotide sequence: TGTGCCAGCGGACTAACAGGGATGACTAAAAAACTGTTTTTT. The encoded protein is CASGLTGMTKKLFF.

In this sample, this clone turned up once. The rearrangement joins TRBV6-5 to TRBJ2-7, with TRBD1 matching over 10 bases. Germline assignment: CDR1 MNHEY and CDR2 SVGAGI. V lost 5 bases, J lost 3 bases, and 4 bases stayed unmatched. The CDR3 covers 14 residues. CDR3 in amino acids: CASSRTGGRYEQYF. In nucleotides, the CDR3 is TGTGCCAGCAGTAGGACAGGGGGTCGCTACGAGCAGTACTTC.

The CDR3 bases are TGTGCCAGCAGTTACTCTCTGGAGGGCGACGAGCAGTACTTC. Its translation is CASSYSLEGDEQYF. This chain links TRBV6-6 with TRBJ2-7; D perhaps matches TRBD2 (6 bases). The V gene lost 0 bases and the J gene lost 5 bases, with 11 bases spanning the gap. Germline V lookup: CDR1 MNHNY, CDR2 SVGAGI (reference sequence). The CDR3 has 14 residues.

V and J are TRBV10-3 and TRBJ2-7; D is perhaps TRBD2 (6 bases). Germline V lookup: CDR1 ENHRY, CDR2 SYGVKD. Trimming cost V 10 bases and J 0 bases, with 10 bases left between them. The length of the CDR3 is 12 residues. As DNA, the CDR3 is TGTGCCACCGCCGGGAGCTCCTACGAGCAGTACTTC. Translating gives CATAGSSYEQYF.

The chain joins TRBV6-6 to TRBJ2-5, with 7 bases aligning to TRBD2. CDR1 is MNHNY, CDR2 SVGAGI, per germline (reference sequence). Germline trimming cut 6 bases from V and 2 bases from J; bases unmatched to any gene: 6. This CDR3 has 14 amino acids. This CDR3 reads CASSLGRGQETQYF. The CDR3, as DNA: TGTGCCAGCAGCTTGGGGCGGGGGCAAGAGACCCAGTACTTC.

The gene calls are TRBV18 and TRBJ1-3; no firm D call. The ends were cut back, 2 bases at V and 2 bases at J, with 13 bases in the middle. The CDR3 loop spans 16 amino acids. Germline V lookup: CDR1 KGHSH, CDR2 LQKENI. CDR3 protein: CASSPSQPLAGNTIYF. For the CDR3, the DNA is TGTGCCAGCTCACCATCGCAACCTCTTGCTGGAAACACCATATATTTT.

This chain connects TRBV6-1 to TRBJ1-2; 7 bases match TRBD1. This CDR3 has 14 residues. Trimming at V came to 2 bases and at J to 5 bases, leaving 5 bases not matched to a gene. Germline loops: CDR1 MNHNS, CDR2 SASEGT. The CDR3 here is CASSESGGWYGYTF. The CDR3 DNA sequence: TGTGCCAGCAGTGAATCAGGGGGATGGTATGGCTACACCTTC.

This clone has only a few counts. The chain uses TRBV6-5 and TRBJ1-1; D unresolved. With 4 bases removed from V and 1 base from J, the gap between germline ends came to 10 bases. Germline loops: CDR1 MNHEY, CDR2 SVGAGI. The CDR3 length is 14 residues. The CDR3 loop is CASSFNSQNTEAFF. The CDR3 nucleotides are TGTGCCAGCAGTTTCAACAGCCAGAACACTGAAGCTTTCTTT.

The table lists this clone with a count of one. The chain is built from TRBV19 and TRBJ1-2; TRBD1 matches at 8 bases. V shed 10 bases, J shed 2 bases, and the junction held 6 bases outside the gene matches. The CDR3 has 13 residues. CDR1 and CDR2 (germline): LNHDA, SQIVND (reference sequence). The CDR3 here is CATARQGNYGYTF. Written as DNA, the CDR3 is TGTGCCACCGCTAGACAGGGGAACTATGGCTACACCTTC.

The J gene is TRBJ2-3, the V gene TRBV5-4; D is ambiguous. CDR3 length: 14 amino acids. The germline V gene encodes CDR1 SGHNT and CDR2 YYREEE (reference sequence). The ends were cut back, 0 bases at V and 5 bases at J, with 10 bases in the middle. DNA for the CDR3: TGTGCCAGCAGCTTGGATGTTTCGGGAGATACGCAGTATTTT. This gives the protein CASSLDVSGDTQYF.

V is TRBV6-5 and J is TRBJ1-4, with TRBD1 matching 9 bases. J was trimmed by 11 bases and V by 3 bases; bases with no gene match: 10. The CDR3 is 15 amino acids. CDR1 is MNHEY and CDR2 is SVGAGI in the germline V gene. CDR3 sequence: CASSYSWDRVGKLFF. As DNA, the CDR3 is TGTGCCAGCAGTTATTCTTGGGACAGGGTAGGGAAACTGTTTTTT.

The chain joins TRBV5-1 to TRBJ2-7, with 9 nucleotides matching TRBD2. The V gene's germline CDR1 is SGHRS and CDR2 YFSETQ. The CDR3 runs to 15 residues. Losses at the gene ends were 6 bases for V and 2 bases for J; bases not matched to a gene: 9. The CDR3 here is CASTPGVAGAYEQYF. The DNA of the CDR3 is TGCGCCAGCACGCCCGGTGTAGCGGGAGCCTACGAGCAGTACTTC.